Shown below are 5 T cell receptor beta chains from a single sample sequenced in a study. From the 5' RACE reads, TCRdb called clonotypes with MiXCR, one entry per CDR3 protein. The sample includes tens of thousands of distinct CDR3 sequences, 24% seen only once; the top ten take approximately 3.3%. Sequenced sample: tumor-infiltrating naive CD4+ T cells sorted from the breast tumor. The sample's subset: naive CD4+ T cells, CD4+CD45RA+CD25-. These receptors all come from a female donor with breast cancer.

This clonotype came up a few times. As DNA, the CDR3 is TGTGCCAGCAGTTTATGGAGGATCCGGGGGTATCAGCCCCAGCATTTT. Its translation is CASSLWRIRGYQPQHF. The chain uses TRBV28 and TRBJ1-5; a possible D gene is TRBD1 (5 bases). Germline CDR1 is MDHEN and CDR2 is SYDVKM. Deletions cut 0 bases from V and 5 bases from J, with 14 bases between. The CDR3 totals 16 residues.

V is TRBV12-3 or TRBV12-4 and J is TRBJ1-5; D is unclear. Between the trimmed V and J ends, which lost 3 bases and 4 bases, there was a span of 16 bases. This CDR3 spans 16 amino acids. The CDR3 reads CASSLEMGNLNQPQHF. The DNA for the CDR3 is TGTGCCAGCAGTTTGGAGATGGGAAACCTTAATCAGCCCCAGCATTTT.

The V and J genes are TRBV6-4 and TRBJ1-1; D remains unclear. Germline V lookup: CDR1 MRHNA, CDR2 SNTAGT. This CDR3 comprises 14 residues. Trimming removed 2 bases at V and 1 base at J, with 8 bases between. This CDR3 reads CASSDGSRNTEAFF. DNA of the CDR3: TGTGCCAGCAGTGACGGATCTCGGAACACTGAAGCTTTCTTT.

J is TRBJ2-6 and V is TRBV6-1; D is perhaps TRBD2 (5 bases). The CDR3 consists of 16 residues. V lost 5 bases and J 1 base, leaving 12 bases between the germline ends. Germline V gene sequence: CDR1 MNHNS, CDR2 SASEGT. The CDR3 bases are TGTGCCAGCAGTCCTACGGGAATGTCTGGGGCCAACGTCCTGACTTTC. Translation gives CASSPTGMSGANVLTF.

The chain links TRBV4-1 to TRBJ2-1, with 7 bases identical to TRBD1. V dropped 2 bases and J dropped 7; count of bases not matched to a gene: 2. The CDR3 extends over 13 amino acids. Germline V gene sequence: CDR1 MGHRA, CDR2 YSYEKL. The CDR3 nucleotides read TGCGCCAGCAGCCAAATCAGGGGGAATGAGCAGTTCTTC. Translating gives CASSQIRGNEQFF.